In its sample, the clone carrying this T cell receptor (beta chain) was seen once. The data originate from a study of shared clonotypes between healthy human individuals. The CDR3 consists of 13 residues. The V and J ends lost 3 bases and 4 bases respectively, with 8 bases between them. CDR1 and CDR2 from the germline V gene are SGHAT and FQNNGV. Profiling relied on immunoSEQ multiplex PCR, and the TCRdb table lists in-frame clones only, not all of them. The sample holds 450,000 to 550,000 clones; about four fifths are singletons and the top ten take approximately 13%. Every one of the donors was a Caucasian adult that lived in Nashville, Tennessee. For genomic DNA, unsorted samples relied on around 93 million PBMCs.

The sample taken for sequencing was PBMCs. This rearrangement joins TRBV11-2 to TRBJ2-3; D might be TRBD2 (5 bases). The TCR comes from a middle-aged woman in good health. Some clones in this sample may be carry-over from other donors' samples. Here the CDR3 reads CASSLRVSDTQYF. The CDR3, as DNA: TGTGCCAGCAGCTTGCGGGTATCAGATACGCAGTATTTT. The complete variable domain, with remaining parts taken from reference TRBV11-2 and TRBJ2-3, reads EAGVAQSPRYKIIEKRQSVAFWCNPISGHATLYWYQQILGQGPKLLIQFQNNGVVDDSQLPKDRFSAERLKGVDSTLKIQPAKLEDSAVYLCASSLRVSDTQYFGPGTRLTVL.